This T cell receptor (beta chain) was profiled in a study of blood T cell repertoires in COVID-19. Trimming took 6 bases from V and 2 from J, leaving 14 bases between them. The CDR3 covers 15 residues. Germline CDR1 and CDR2: MNHEY and SVGAGI. Measured with immunoSEQ multiplex PCR; TCRdb has only the in-frame clones, and not every one. Counted here are under 250,000 clones, 82% occurring once; the ten biggest clones make up 3% to 4%. The V call is TRBV6-5, the J call TRBJ1-5; a weak D match, TRBD1 (6 bases). What was sequenced was PBMCs or T cells enriched from blood (not recorded which). This receptor was identified in a woman between 55 and 75 years old who had recovered from COVID-19. The CDR3 sequence: CASRMSGVGNQPQHF. The DNA for the CDR3 is TGTGCCAGCAGAATGTCAGGGGTTGGCAATCAGCCCCAGCATTTT.